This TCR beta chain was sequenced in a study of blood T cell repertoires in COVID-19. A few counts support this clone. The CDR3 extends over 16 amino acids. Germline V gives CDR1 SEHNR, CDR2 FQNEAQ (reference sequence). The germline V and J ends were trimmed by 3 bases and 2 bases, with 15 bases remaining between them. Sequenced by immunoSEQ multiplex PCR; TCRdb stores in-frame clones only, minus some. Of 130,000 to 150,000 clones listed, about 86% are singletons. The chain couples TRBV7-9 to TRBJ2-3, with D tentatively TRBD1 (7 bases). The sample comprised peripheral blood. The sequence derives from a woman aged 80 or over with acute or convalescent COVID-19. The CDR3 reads CASSFVQGGFTDTQYF. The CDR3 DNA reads TGTGCCAGCAGCTTTGTTCAGGGGGGATTCACAGATACGCAGTATTTT.